The 2 T cell receptor beta chains listed next were all sequenced from one sample in a study of T cell changes during pregnancy in multiple sclerosis. Assay used: immunoSEQ multiplex PCR; TCRdb lists only in-frame clones, some missing. The sample records about 59,000 clones, about nine tenths being singletons. The input for sequencing was peripheral blood, taken in the second trimester of pregnancy. The receptors here all came from a female donor in good health, enrolled as a control in a pregnancy study.

The rearrangement joins TRBV7-3 to TRBJ2-5, with a tentative D call TRBD2 (5 bases). Germline values: CDR1 SGHTA, CDR2 FQGTGA. The CDR3 length is 16 residues. V was pared by 3 bases and J by 0 bases, with 14 bases between. The CDR3 is CASSLARSTNQETQYF. CDR3 sequence (DNA): TGTGCCAGCAGCTTGGCTAGATCGACTAACCAAGAGACCCAGTACTTC. Variable domain in full (rest from reference TRBV7-3 and TRBJ2-5): GAGVSQTPSNKVTEKGKYVELRCDPISGHTALYWYRQSLGQGPEFLIYFQGTGAADDSGLPNDRFFAVRPEGSVSTLKIQRTERGDSAVYLCASSLARSTNQETQYFGPGTRLLVL.

The J gene is TRBJ2-1, the V gene TRBV5-4, with 8 bases matching TRBD2. CDR1 and CDR2 (germline): SGHNT, YYREEE (reference sequence). The V segment lost 0 bases and the J segment 3 bases; nucleotides outside the gene matches: 5. The CDR3 consists of 16 residues. In nucleotides, the CDR3 is TGTGCCAGCAGCTTGGCCGAGCGGGGGAACTACAATGAGCAGTTCTTC. Translating it yields CASSLAERGNYNEQFF.